This T cell receptor (beta chain) was sequenced for a study of OX40 agonist ivuxolimab in advanced cancers. As for the study in general: An agonistic anti-OX40 (CD134) antibody, ivuxolimab, was used to treat the patients. Cohort: approximately 83% men, mean age approximately 60, aged about 23 to 79. The study, taken as a whole, reports: No antigen was identified for the clonally expanded peripheral T cells.

The table came from immunoSEQ multiplex PCR; TCRdb's copy has only in-frame clones and leaves some out. The repertoire holds about 27,000 clones, with roughly 90% as singletons. Germline loops: CDR1 SNHLY, CDR2 FYNNEI. The CDR3 loop spans 15 amino acids. The count of this clone is one. As yet, its antigen is unknown. An end of the junction differs from the germline gene, which may be a read error. This chain joins TRBV2 and TRBJ2-7; weak D call: TRBD2 (5 bases). This clonotype was obtained from an adult with an advanced solid tumor such as melanoma, head and neck, liver or kidney cancer. Specimen: CD4+ or CD8+ T cells sorted from blood, collected in a trial of the OX40 agonist ivuxolimab. DNA for the CDR3: TGTGCCAGCAGAGAAGGACTCTCAGACAACTACGAGCAGTACTTC. It translates to CASREGLSDNYEQYF.